This TCR beta chain appears in the sequencing data of a study of shared clonotypes between healthy human individuals. Study-level findings and limits: Roughly 5% of naive CD4 clonotypes were common to a handful of donors.

Naive CD8 cells were CD45RO-negative, positively selected for CCR7, excluding terminally differentiated effector memory CD45RA+ cells. Trimming took 5 bases from V and 3 from J, leaving 13 bases between them. This CDR3 is built from 14 residues. From germline, CDR1 is MNHEY and CDR2 SMNVEV (reference sequence). As for this clone: What it binds is unknown.

Data came from immunoSEQ multiplex PCR; TCRdb stores just in-frame clones and leaves some out. Here the sample spans around 2,000,000 clones, approximately 94% being singletons. The chain combines TRBV27 with TRBJ1-2, with a tentative D call TRBD1 (6 bases). Sequencing was done on a sample of naive CD8+ T cells from PBMCs. This receptor was taken from a man younger than 35 in good health. Some clones in this sample may be carry-over from other donors' samples. The CDR3 is CASSPRGLDYGYTF. The CDR3 nucleotides are TGTGCCAGCAGTCCCAGGGGTTTGGACTATGGCTACACCTTC.